The 3 T cell receptor beta chains below come from one sample, sequenced in a study of cytomegalovirus exposure and HLA in healthy donors. Here immunoSEQ multiplex PCR was the method, and the copy in TCRdb shows in-frame clones only, minus some. The data hold tens of thousands of clones, with about nine tenths observed a single time. Sample: PBMCs. Receptor source: a man in his late teens or twenties in good health and CMV-seronegative.

The DNA of the CDR3 is TGTGCCAGCAGCCGCGACTACCCAGGGGACACAGATACGCAGTATTTT. Amino acid sequence: CASSRDYPGDTDTQYF. The chain is built from TRBV6-6 and TRBJ2-3; possible D gene TRBD1, 6 bases. CDR3 length: 16 amino acids. Germline V CDR1 and CDR2: MNHNY, SVGAGI (reference sequence). V lost 6 bases and J lost 2, with 18 bases in between.

This chain connects TRBV28 to TRBJ2-3; 10 bases line up with TRBD2. The J segment lost 1 base and the V segment lost 5 bases, leaving 6 bases of the junction unmatched. From germline, CDR1 is MDHEN and CDR2 SYDVKM. CDR3 length equals 16 residues. The CDR3 is CASSDPGTSGTDTQYF. CDR3 sequence (DNA): TGTGCCAGCAGTGACCCTGGGACTAGCGGCACAGATACGCAGTATTTT.

The J gene is TRBJ2-1, the V gene TRBV5-1; D is perhaps TRBD1 (6 bases). From germline, CDR1 is SGHRS and CDR2 YFSETQ. Trimming stripped 0 bases from V and 11 bases from J, with 15 bases between. CDR3 length: 14 amino acids. The CDR3 loop reads CASSLGDTRPQQFF. The CDR3 nucleotides are TGCGCCAGCAGCTTGGGGGACACCCGACCCCAGCAGTTCTTC. The variable domain in full, completed from reference TRBV5-1 and TRBJ2-1, reads KAGVTQTPRYLIKTRGQQVTLSCSPISGHRSVSWYQQTPGQGLQFLFEYFSETQRNKGNFPGRFSGRQFSNSRSEMNVSTLELGDSALYLCASSLGDTRPQQFFGPGTRLTVL.